This TCR beta chain was identified in a study of shared clonotypes between healthy human individuals. Background on the study: The composition of the donors was two women and three men aged 18 to 49.

The CDR3 is made up of 16 amino acids. The V segment lost 6 bases and the J segment 7 bases; nucleotides outside the gene matches: 14. From germline, CDR1 is KGHSH and CDR2 LQKENI. Study-wide points: Approximately 4.6% of naive CD4 clonotypes were shared across a handful of donors.

From CD4+ cells came CD45RA+ naive and CD45RA-negative memory subsets. In the original processing: Filtering differed, since immunoSEQ gave only junction sequences and no quality scores. Produced via immunoSEQ multiplex PCR; TCRdb's table is partial and in-frame only. V, J and clone size are taken as reported in that table, and D and trimming were inferred from the DNA itself. The table includes 1.4 million or so clones, about 98.5% detected once. For this clone: Its specificity is not known.

The chain carries TRBV18 and TRBJ2-1; TRBD2 matches at 8 bases. Sequenced input: naive CD4+ T cells sorted from blood. Noted subset: CD45RA+ positively selected. The receptor's source is a man aged 30 to 39 in good health. As DNA, the CDR3 is TGTGCCAGCTCCCGCCGGGAGGGGCGCCCCCGGAATGAGCAGTTCTTC. As protein: CASSRREGRPRNEQFF.